The 2 T cell receptor beta chains reported below all come from one sample, sequenced in a study of post-analysis software for immune sequencing data (dated by TCRdb to 2014 to 2015). No antigen has been identified for these receptors. Broader findings and caveats from the paper: A handful of TRBV segments, including TRBV5-6, TRBV5-1 and TRBV20-1, were significantly more frequent in patients than controls.

The library was obtained by PCR. Reads for this sample came from an Illumina HiSeq 2500. Unique molecular identifiers were incorporated into TCR beta cDNA libraries to reduce PCR and sequencing biases. TCRdb itself trimmed the public reads at Q25 with fastp, ran MiXCR and retained productive beta chains. A single entry per CDR3 protein holds the most common genes and DNA from its merged rows. Within this sample are roughly 200,000 distinct CDR3 sequences, with around 29% of them counted one time only. The ten largest clones take up less than 4% of the sample. Material for sequencing was blood. The receptors were gathered from a girl aged 2 to 17 with multiple sclerosis.

Ten or more counts support this clonotype. V and J are TRBV12-3 or TRBV12-4 and TRBJ2-5; D gene unclear. V lost 6 bases, J lost 9 bases, and 17 bases lay in between. The CDR3 is made up of 13 amino acids. The CDR3 here is CASSPQAMGSQYF. The DNA of the CDR3 is TGTGCCAGCAGCCCCCAAGCGATGGGGTCCCAGTACTTC.

This clonotype was observed a few times. Since a much larger clone is just one base distant, this may be a read error. The rearrangement joins TRBV5-1 to TRBJ2-5, with unresolved D. Matching the DNA end better, TRBJ2-7 makes the J call doubtful. CDR1 SGHRS and CDR2 YFSETQ come from the germline V gene. This CDR3 is 15 amino acids long. DNA of the CDR3: TGCGCCAGCAGCTTGAGGGATCTCGTGACCTACGAGCAGTACTTC. Its protein is CASSLRDLVTYEQYF.